The 23 T cell receptor beta chains presented below share a single source sample, sequenced in a study of blood T cell repertoires in COVID-19. Sequencing was performed with immunoSEQ multiplex PCR; in TCRdb, only in-frame clones are kept and a portion is missing. This repertoire shows 400,000 or so clones, 85% to 90% found once; its top ten account for roughly 1.1%. The sample was PBMCs or T cells enriched from blood (not recorded which). The receptors were gathered from a man aged 25-45 years who had recovered from COVID-19.

The chain couples TRBV10-1 to TRBJ2-3; 10 bases match TRBD1. V shed 2 bases and J 3 bases; nucleotides not matched to a gene: 2. The CDR3 runs to 15 residues. Per the germline V gene, CDR1 is WNHNN and CDR2 is SYGVQD (reference sequence). For the CDR3, the DNA is TGCGCCAGCAGTGAGGACAGGGGGCAGACAGATACGCAGTATTTT. Its translation is CASSEDRGQTDTQYF.

The genes are TRBV11-2 and TRBJ1-5; 11 bases agree with TRBD1. Per the germline V gene, CDR1 is SGHAT and CDR2 is FQNNGV. This CDR3 region has 16 residues. Trimming at V came to 6 bases and at J to 5 bases, leaving 9 bases not matched to a gene. CDR3 coding DNA: TGTGCCAGCAGTCAGAGCGGGACAGGGGGTTATCAGCCCCAGCATTTT. The encoded protein is CASSQSGTGGYQPQHF.

The rearrangement uses TRBV7-9 and TRBJ2-2; TRBD2 matches 10 bases. The CDR3 sequence is 17 residues long. Germline-derived CDR1 and CDR2 are SEHNR and FQNEAQ (reference sequence). Unmatched junction bases numbered 8, after V lost 2 bases and J lost 5 bases. The CDR3 region has the DNA TGTGCCAGCAGCTTATATGTAAGCGGGAGGGCTACCGGGGAGCTGTTTTTT. Amino acids: CASSLYVSGRATGELFF.

J is TRBJ1-2 and V is TRBV19; no definite D call. This CDR3 spans 14 amino acids. The germline gives CDR1 LNHDA, CDR2 SQIVND (reference sequence). V was cut by 4 bases and J by 6 bases, with 15 bases left in between. CDR3 amino acids: CASSTRRPPDGYTF. CDR3 in DNA: TGTGCCAGTAGTACCCGTCGCCCCCCGGATGGCTACACCTTC.

The V call is TRBV18, the J call TRBJ1-1; the D gene is possibly TRBD1 (5 bases). This CDR3 is 13 amino acids long. Germline V CDR1 and CDR2: KGHSH, LQKENI. V was trimmed by 2 bases and J by 6 bases, leaving 10 bases between them. CDR3 in amino acids: CASSPGAGSEAFF. CDR3 nucleotide sequence: TGTGCCAGCTCACCAGGGGCAGGATCTGAAGCTTTCTTT.

The chain couples TRBV12-3 or TRBV12-4 to TRBJ2-7; D remains ambiguous. The V end was cut by 6 bases, the J end by 3 bases, with 12 bases between. The CDR3 spans 13 residues. DNA for the CDR3: TGTGCCAGCAGCCGCGGCAAAAACTACGAGCAGTACTTC. It yields the protein CASSRGKNYEQYF.

This clone has only a few counts. The chain recombines TRBV28 with TRBJ1-1; 10 bases fit TRBD1. V lost 10 bases and J lost 5; bases outside the gene matches: 10. This CDR3 contains 14 residues. Per the germline V gene, CDR1 is MDHEN and CDR2 is SYDVKM. The CDR3 DNA follows: TGTGCCACGTCGACAGGGGGCTTACTAACTGAAGCTTTCTTT. Amino acid sequence: CATSTGGLLTEAFF. Together with reference TRBV28 and TRBJ1-1, the CDR3 gives the full variable domain: DVKVTQSSRYLVKRTGEKVFLECVQDMDHENMFWYRQDPGLGLRLIYFSYDVKMKEKGDIPEGYSVSREKKERFSLILESASTNQTSMYLCATSTGGLLTEAFFGQGTRLTVV.

This rearrangement joins TRBV19 to TRBJ1-6; TRBD1 aligns across 7 bases. With V trimmed by 6 bases and J by 5 bases, 1 base remained unmatched. The CDR3 consists of 13 residues. Germline CDR1 reads LNHDA; CDR2 reads SQIVND (reference sequence). The CDR3 coding sequence is TGTGCCAGTAGACAGGGGAATAATTCACCCCTCCACTTT. This sequence encodes CASRQGNNSPLHF.

The chain combines TRBV7-9 with TRBJ2-3; the D gene is possibly TRBD2 (6 bases). This CDR3 is 15 amino acids long. V lost 4 bases and J lost 4, with 15 bases in between. From germline, CDR1 is SEHNR and CDR2 FQNEAQ (reference sequence). CDR3 in amino acids: CASSSVGTFPDTQYF. The CDR3 DNA is TGTGCCAGCAGCTCCGTGGGGACTTTCCCAGATACGCAGTATTTT.

This rearrangement joins TRBV7-2 to TRBJ1-2, with D tentatively TRBD1 (5 bases). This CDR3 contains 13 residues. Germline CDR1 reads SGHTA; CDR2 reads FQGNSA. Trimming removed 1 base at V and 6 bases at J, with 9 bases between. CDR3 nucleotides: TGTGCCAGCAGCTTAGGTCAGGGTGATGGCTACACCTTC. The encoded protein is CASSLGQGDGYTF.

The chain employs TRBV7-9 and TRBJ1-3; tentative D call: TRBD1 (6 bases). CDR1 SEHNR and CDR2 FQNEAQ come from the germline V gene (reference sequence). This CDR3 region has 14 residues. V was trimmed by 4 bases and J by 5 bases, leaving 12 bases between them. CDR3 loop: CASSSEDRRNTIYF. The CDR3 nucleotides read TGTGCCAGCAGCTCCGAGGACAGAAGAAACACCATATATTTT.

The chain recombines TRBV9 with TRBJ1-2; D might be TRBD1 (6 bases). V shed 3 bases and J shed 4 bases, with 16 bases lying between them. The CDR3 runs 15 residues. Germline loops: CDR1 SGDLS, CDR2 YYNGEE. The CDR3 nucleotides are TGTGCCAGCAGCGAGACGGGACAATCGGGCTATGGCTACACCTTC. Translating gives CASSETGQSGYGYTF. The complete variable domain, with remaining parts taken from reference TRBV9 and TRBJ1-2, reads DSGVTQTPKHLITATGQRVTLRCSPRSGDLSVYWYQQSLDQGLQFLIQYYNGEERAKGNILERFSAQQFPDLHSELNLSSLELGDSALYFCASSETGQSGYGYTFGSGTRLTVV.

The rearrangement joins TRBV7-9 to TRBJ2-3, with D perhaps TRBD2 (5 bases). Trimming removed 4 bases at V and 4 bases at J, with 15 bases between. The CDR3 is made up of 15 amino acids. Germline CDR1 reads SEHNR; CDR2 reads FQNEAQ (reference sequence). CDR3 DNA: TGTGCCAGCAGCTCCGGGGTCCAAAAAGCAGATACGCAGTATTTT. Amino acids: CASSSGVQKADTQYF.

The chain's CDR3 is CASSLGFWRDSYNEQFF. In DNA, the CDR3 is TGTGCCAGCAGCTTAGGCTTCTGGCGGGACTCCTACAATGAGCAGTTCTTC. The J gene is TRBJ2-1, the V gene TRBV11-2; a possible D gene is TRBD2 (6 bases). Per germline, CDR1 SGHAT and CDR2 FQNNGV. V was clipped by 1 base and J by 0 bases, with 13 bases between them. This CDR3 has 17 amino acids.

This chain links TRBV28 with TRBJ1-6; possible D gene TRBD1, 5 bases. With 2 bases removed from V and 7 bases from J, the gap between germline ends came to 9 bases. From germline, CDR1 is MDHEN and CDR2 SYDVKM. There are 14 residues in the CDR3. In DNA form, the CDR3 reads TGTGCCAGCAGTTTACCCCAGGGAAATTCACCCCTCCACTTT. Amino acids: CASSLPQGNSPLHF.

The chain carries TRBV28 and TRBJ2-2, with D unclear. V lost 2 bases and J lost 1, with 11 bases in between. The CDR3 runs to 16 residues. CDR1 and CDR2 from the germline V gene are MDHEN and SYDVKM. CDR3 sequence reads: CASSLSRAVNTGELFF. As DNA, the CDR3 is TGTGCCAGCAGTTTAAGTCGCGCGGTGAACACCGGGGAGCTGTTTTTT.

As DNA, the CDR3 is TGTGCCAGCAGTTCTGGGGGGGGCCAGCCCCAGCATTTT. As protein: CASSSGGGQPQHF. The chain uses TRBV7-8 and TRBJ1-5; maybe TRBD1 (6 bases). Per germline, CDR1 SGHVS and CDR2 FQNEAQ. The ends were cut back, 6 bases at V and 7 bases at J, with 13 bases in the middle. The length of the CDR3 is 13 residues.

The chain has TRBV6-5 and TRBJ1-4, with D unclear. The ends were cut back, 6 bases at V and 0 bases at J, with 11 bases in the middle. This CDR3 has 15 amino acids. The germline V gene has CDR1 MNHEY and CDR2 SVGAGI. The CDR3 here is CASRRYTSTNEKLFF. The CDR3 DNA reads TGTGCCAGCAGACGCTATACGTCAACTAATGAAAAACTGTTTTTT.

This chain joins TRBV24-1 and TRBJ2-2, with 12 bases identical to TRBD2. The CDR3 contains 16 residues. The trim removed 9 bases at V and 2 bases at J, leaving 6 bases unmatched. Germline-derived CDR1 and CDR2 are KGHDR and SFDVKD. CDR3 DNA sequence: TGTGCCACCTCGACTAGCGGGAGCCCCAACACCGGGGAGCTGTTTTTT. Its translation is CATSTSGSPNTGELFF.

This chain links TRBV18 with TRBJ2-7, with TRBD2 as a possible D gene (6 bases). The CDR3 sequence is 15 residues long. From germline, CDR1 is KGHSH and CDR2 LQKENI. Trimming took 3 bases from V and 0 from J, leaving 12 bases between them. CDR3 residues: CASSPGGGFSYEQYF. The DNA of the CDR3 is TGTGCCAGCTCACCGGGGGGAGGATTCTCCTACGAGCAGTACTTC.

This chain uses TRBV7-3 with TRBJ2-7; TRBD2 aligns across 9 bases. This CDR3 has 15 amino acids. CDR1 is SGHTA, CDR2 FQGTGA, per germline. Trimming at V came to 2 bases and at J to 2 bases, leaving 4 bases not matched to a gene. The CDR3 region has the DNA TGTGCCAGCAGCTTAGCTAGCGGGGAAGCCTACGAGCAGTACTTC. This translates into CASSLASGEAYEQYF.

The chain has TRBV27 and TRBJ2-1; 11 nucleotides match TRBD2. V trimming: 5 bases; J trimming: 8 bases; junction bases outside the gene matches: 17. This CDR3 contains 18 residues. CDR1 is MNHEY, CDR2 SMNVEV, per germline (reference sequence). The CDR3 sequence is CASSRGTRLAGKGDEQFF. In DNA, the CDR3 is TGTGCCAGCAGTCGGGGGACCCGACTAGCGGGAAAGGGGGATGAGCAGTTCTTC.

This clone has only one observation. The chain recombines TRBV10-3 with TRBJ2-3, with 11 bases fitting TRBD2. The CDR3 length is 18 residues. The V gene's germline CDR1 is ENHRY and CDR2 SYGVKD. V dropped 8 bases and J dropped 0; count of bases not matched to a gene: 13. CDR3 region: CAIVARLAGGQSTDTQYF. DNA for the CDR3: TGTGCCATCGTCGCTAGGCTAGCGGGAGGCCAGAGCACAGATACGCAGTATTTT.